This T cell receptor beta chain was recorded in a study of cytomegalovirus exposure and HLA in healthy donors. Study context: T cells numbering around 200 million yielded approximately 120 million unique TCR beta sequences in an earlier analysis.

13 Jbeta primers and 60 Vbeta primers were used for the PCR. Sequenced by immunoSEQ multiplex PCR; TCRdb stores in-frame clones only, minus some. The table shows roughly 100,000 clones, with about three fifths occurring only once. The CDR3 contains 14 residues. Unmatched junction bases numbered 7, after V lost 6 bases and J lost 5 bases. Germline-derived CDR1 and CDR2 are LNHDA and SQIVND (reference sequence). Note on this clone: The antigen remains undetermined.

Study outcomes and limitations: Specificity of three CMV-associated chains for CMV antigens was verified in vitro.

The rearrangement joins TRBV19 to TRBJ2-5; 9 bases fit TRBD1. The TCR originated in a human donor in good health. The sample taken for sequencing was PBMCs. CDR3 protein: CASSQRTGVETQYF. For the CDR3, the DNA is TGTGCCAGTAGCCAACGGACAGGGGTGGAGACCCAGTACTTC.